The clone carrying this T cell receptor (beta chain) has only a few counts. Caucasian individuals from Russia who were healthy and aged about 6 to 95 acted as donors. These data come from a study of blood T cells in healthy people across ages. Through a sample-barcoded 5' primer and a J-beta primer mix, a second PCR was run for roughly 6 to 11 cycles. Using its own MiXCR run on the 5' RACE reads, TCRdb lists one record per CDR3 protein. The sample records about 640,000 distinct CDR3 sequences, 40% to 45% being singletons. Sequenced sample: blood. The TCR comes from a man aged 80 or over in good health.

The CDR3 is CSARGRDRFYNEQYF. The CDR3 nucleotides are TGCAGTGCTAGAGGGCGGGACAGATTCTACAATGAGCAGTACTTC. J is TRBJ2-1 and V is TRBV20-1; the D gene is possibly TRBD1 (7 bases). The DNA end favors TRBJ2-7, so the J call may be wrong. Per the germline V gene, CDR1 is DFQATT and CDR2 is SNEGSKA (reference sequence). This CDR3 has 15 amino acids.